The 5 T cell receptor beta chains below were found in one sample sequenced in a study of blood T cells in healthy people across ages. Then a second PCR, running roughly 7 to 12 cycles, was carried out with a sample-barcoded 5' primer and a J-beta primer mix. TCRdb re-derived calls from the 5' RACE reads in MiXCR, one entry per CDR3 protein. Of roughly 1.4 million distinct CDR3 sequences listed, approximately 59% are singletons. Sequenced: blood. These receptors were collected from a man between 18 and 29 years old in good health.

This chain links TRBV14 with TRBJ1-2, with D uncertain. The ends were cut back, 4 bases at V and 8 bases at J, with 11 bases in the middle. Looked up from germline, CDR1 is SGHDN and CDR2 is FVKESK. The CDR3 is 12 amino acids. The CDR3 region is CASSLESGGYTF. The CDR3 DNA sequence: TGTGCCAGCAGCCTGGAGAGTGGGGGCTACACCTTC.

This chain joins TRBV6-2 or TRBV6-3 and TRBJ2-7; TRBD1 aligns across 10 bases. The last part of the DNA fits TRBJ2-5 better; the J call may be wrong. The CDR3 totals 19 residues. Germline CDR1 and CDR2: MNHEY and SVGEGT. CDR3 sequence reads: CASSYFLNYDRGHDETQYF. The CDR3 bases are TGTGCCAGCAGTTACTTTCTAAACTACGACAGGGGGCATGATGAGACCCAGTACTTC.

The chain couples TRBV7-2 to TRBJ1-5; D is unclear. Germline V gene lookup returns CDR1 SGHTA and CDR2 FQGNSA. The CDR3 loop spans 16 amino acids. Deletions cut 0 bases from V and 0 bases from J, with 9 bases between. The CDR3 coding sequence is TGTGCCAGCAGCTTAGCCCCCGGGATTAGCAATCAGCCCCAGCATTTT. Its protein is CASSLAPGISNQPQHF.

The chain has TRBV6-5 and TRBJ1-2; D not certain. Germline CDR1 and CDR2: MNHEY and SVGAGI. The ends were cut back, 2 bases at V and 5 bases at J, with 15 bases in the middle. The CDR3 totals 15 residues. The CDR3 is CASSYGNYPGYGYTF. The CDR3 nucleotides are TGTGCCAGCAGTTACGGGAATTACCCAGGATATGGCTACACCTTC.

The rearrangement links TRBV5-5 to TRBJ1-6; D is uncertain. CDR1 and CDR2 (germline): SGHKS, YYEKEE (reference sequence). The CDR3 contains 13 residues. The germline V and J ends were trimmed by 1 base and 6 bases, with 5 bases remaining between them. The CDR3 DNA reads TGTGCCAGCAGCTTGAAGGCTAATTCACCCCTCCACTTT. This translates into CASSLKANSPLHF.